This T cell receptor (beta chain) was identified during a study of identical twins. Looked up from germline, CDR1 is SGDLS and CDR2 is YYNGEE. This CDR3 region has 14 residues. V dropped 0 bases and J dropped 2 bases, with 9 bases sitting between them. TCRdb reprocessed the 5' RACE reads via MiXCR and lists one record per CDR3 protein. Among fewer than 250,000 distinct CDR3 sequences listed, 6% to 8% were seen once. This clonotype showed up just a few times. The sample was also linked to a second study, of yellow fever vaccine responses in identical twins.

The receptor's source is a woman between 18 and 29 years old in good health. The rearrangement joins TRBV9 to TRBJ2-7; no reliable D call. The sequenced sample was CD8+ T cells sorted from blood. The CDR3 region is CASSVGPTPYEQYF. The CDR3 DNA sequence: TGTGCCAGCAGCGTAGGCCCTACCCCCTACGAGCAGTACTTC.